This T cell receptor (beta chain) was sequenced in a study of blood T cell repertoires in COVID-19. In the study overall: PBMCs, B-cell-depleted T cells, or T cells provided the cDNA or gDNA that made up the material.

In the original workflow: Nucleated cell counts were estimated from reference gene primer amplification. Clones were read by immunoSEQ multiplex PCR, and TCRdb kept only the in-frame ones, dropping some. The V and J calls and clone size were taken over from that table, and D and trimming were inferred from the DNA. The sample records 200,000 to 300,000 clones, roughly 86% being singletons. V was clipped by 6 bases and J by 3 bases; unmatched bases: 7. From germline, CDR1 is SEHNR and CDR2 FQNEAQ (reference sequence). This CDR3 contains 14 residues. This clone was seen a single time. The study drew participants aged roughly 18 to 89 years from approximately 25 US areas. Participant-reported clinical history was the basis for cohort assignment.

Sequenced sample: PBMCs or T cells enriched from blood (not recorded which). The clonotype comes from a woman aged 40 to 50 with acute COVID-19. This chain joins TRBV7-9 and TRBJ2-7, with 8 bases aligning to TRBD2. The CDR3 DNA reads as TGTGCCAGCAGAAATGCCGGGACTAGCTACGAGCAGTACTTC. Translated, it gives CASRNAGTSYEQYF.